The T cell receptor beta chain under discussion was sequenced for a study of response to subunit inactivated influenza vaccine. Trimming removed 3 bases from V and 2 bases from J; junction bases left unmatched: 11. From germline, CDR1 is SEHNR and CDR2 FQNEAQ (reference sequence). The CDR3 has 17 residues. One entry per CDR3 protein, called by TCRdb with MiXCR from the RT-PCR reads. The sample includes 170,000 or so distinct CDR3 sequences, about 10% of them seen just once. General study findings and limits: T cells newly recruited by each seasonal influenza vaccination are few, the authors suggested.

This clonotype has only a few counts. Its cognate antigen is unknown. The sample was CD8+ T cells sorted from PBMCs, taken around 25 months after vaccination. The sequence derives from a man aged 50-75 years who received an inactivated influenza vaccine. The chain carries TRBV7-9 and TRBJ2-3, with 7 bases matching TRBD2. The CDR3 nucleotides read TGTGCCAGCAGCTTCTTTCTCAGCGGGGAAAACACAGATACGCAGTATTTT. Protein sequence: CASSFFLSGENTDTQYF.